The present TCR beta chain was sequenced within a study of blood T cell repertoires in COVID-19. Study-wide background: The analysed material was cDNA or gDNA that came from T cells, B-cell-depleted T cells, or PBMCs.

Authors' data handling: Researchers report that nucleated cell counts were estimated from reference gene primer amplification. TCRdb's copy holds only in-frame clones and misses some; the assay was immunoSEQ multiplex PCR. V and J calls plus clone size are reproduced from that table; the DNA served to infer D and trimming. Among approximately 150,000 clones, around 81% were seen once, and the ten largest hold 6.2%. The study recruited people aged about 18 to 95 years across around 24 US areas. Either two negative PCRs, clearance, or symptom resolution qualified Cohort 3 donors as recovered. Germline values: CDR1 SQVTM, CDR2 ANQGSEA. The CDR3 runs 14 residues. Unmatched junction bases numbered 10, after V lost 5 bases and J lost 6 bases.

This chain joins TRBV29-1 and TRBJ2-3, with 8 positions matching TRBD2. This sequence originates from a woman in her thirties or forties who had recovered from COVID-19. The specimen was PBMCs or T cells enriched from blood (not recorded which). CDR3 residues: CSVSSAGAVDTQYF. CDR3 sequence (DNA): TGCAGCGTTTCCTCAGCGGGGGCGGTGGATACGCAGTATTTT.